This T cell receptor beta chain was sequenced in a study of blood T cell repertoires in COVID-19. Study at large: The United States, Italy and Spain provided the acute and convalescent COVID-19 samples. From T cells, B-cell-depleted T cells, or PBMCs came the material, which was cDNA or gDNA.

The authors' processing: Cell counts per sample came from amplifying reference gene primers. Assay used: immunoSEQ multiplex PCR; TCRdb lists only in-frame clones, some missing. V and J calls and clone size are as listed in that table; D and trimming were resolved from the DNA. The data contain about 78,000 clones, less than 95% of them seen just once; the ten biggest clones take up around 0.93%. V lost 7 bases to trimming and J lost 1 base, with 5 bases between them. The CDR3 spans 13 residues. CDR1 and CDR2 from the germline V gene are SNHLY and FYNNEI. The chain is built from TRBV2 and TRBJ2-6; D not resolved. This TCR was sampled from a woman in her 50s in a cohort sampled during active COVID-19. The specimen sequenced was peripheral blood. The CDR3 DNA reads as TGTGCCAGCACGGAGTCTGGGGCCAACGTCCTGACTTTC. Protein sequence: CASTESGANVLTF.